The next 21 T cell receptor beta chains were all read from a single sample in a study of blood T cell repertoires in COVID-19. TCRdb keeps only in-frame clones here, not all; method: immunoSEQ multiplex PCR. The sample has some 250,000 clones, about 80% seen once; the top ten hold approximately 9.4%. The sequencing sample was made of peripheral blood. All receptors come from a woman of 80 years or more with acute or convalescent COVID-19.

V and J are TRBV19 and TRBJ2-1, with 8 nucleotides matching TRBD1. This CDR3 is 16 amino acids long. After removal of 1 base from V and 9 bases from J, the junction contained 11 bases not matched to a gene. Germline assignment: CDR1 LNHDA and CDR2 SQIVND (reference sequence). The CDR3 region has the DNA TGTGCCAGTAGTATAGCCGGACAGGGAGTCAGGGGTGAGCAGTTCTTC. Protein: CASSIAGQGVRGEQFF.

The V and J genes are TRBV2 and TRBJ2-3; TRBD1 aligns across 7 bases. CDR1 and CDR2 (germline): SNHLY, FYNNEI. The length of the CDR3 is 15 residues. Trimming at V came to 4 bases and at J to 5 bases, leaving 9 bases not matched to a gene. CDR3 sequence: CASSGKGQAGDTQYF. In nucleotides, the CDR3 is TGTGCCAGCAGTGGGAAAGGACAGGCCGGAGATACGCAGTATTTT.

This clone was recorded only once. This sequence joins TRBV5-1 and TRBJ1-1; 7 nucleotides align to TRBD1. The CDR3 is made up of 14 amino acids. The germline gives CDR1 SGHRS, CDR2 YFSETQ. J was trimmed by 0 bases and V by 4 bases; bases with no gene match: 3. The CDR3 region is CASSRDSLNTEAFF. In DNA, the CDR3 is TGCGCCAGCAGCCGGGACAGCCTGAACACTGAAGCTTTCTTT.

With respect to this clone: Given a much more abundant clone one base away, this may be a read error. The rearrangement links TRBV28 to TRBJ1-1; D call uncertain. Germline CDR1 is MDHEN and CDR2 is SYDVKM. This CDR3 has 15 amino acids. CDR3 in DNA: TGTGCCAACAGTTTAGAACCACTAATGAACACTGAAGCTTTCTTT. This encodes CANSLEPLMNTEAFF.

The rearrangement joins TRBV30 to TRBJ1-6; TRBD1 aligns across 7 bases. The trim removed 8 bases at V and 3 bases at J, leaving 13 bases unmatched. The germline gives CDR1 GTSNPN, CDR2 SVGIG (reference sequence). CDR3 length equals 16 residues. CDR3: CAMDRNGQFYNSPLHF. The CDR3 bases are TGTGCCATGGACAGGAACGGACAATTCTATAATTCACCCCTCCACTTT.

This clone was seen more than once but under ten times. The V call is TRBV20-1, the J call TRBJ2-7; D not resolved. The V end was cut by 3 bases, the J end by 1 base, with 7 bases between. The CDR3 has 12 residues. From germline, CDR1 is DFQATT and CDR2 SNEGSKA (reference sequence). The CDR3 spells CSASTGSYEQYF. CDR3 nucleotide sequence: TGCAGTGCTAGTACCGGGTCCTACGAGCAGTACTTC.

This clone was detected only a few times. This sequence joins TRBV10-3 and TRBJ2-5, with D tentatively TRBD2 (7 bases). The germline V and J ends were trimmed by 7 bases and 4 bases, with 19 bases remaining between them. The germline V gene encodes CDR1 ENHRY and CDR2 SYGVKD. The CDR3 contains 15 residues. CDR3 coding DNA: TGTGCCATCAACCCCGGGACAAGACTAGCAGAGACCCAGTACTTC. Amino acid sequence: CAINPGTRLAETQYF.

The chain combines TRBV19 with TRBJ1-2; the D is unclear. This CDR3 spans 12 amino acids. V lost 5 bases and J lost 8, with 12 bases in between. Germline CDR1 reads LNHDA; CDR2 reads SQIVND (reference sequence). The DNA for the CDR3 is TGTGCCAGTAGTCCTAATGGCGGGGGCTACACCTTC. Translation gives CASSPNGGGYTF.

J is TRBJ2-1 and V is TRBV5-1; 11 positions agree with TRBD2. This CDR3 region has 15 residues. The V and J ends lost 4 bases and 4 bases, in that order; junction bases with no gene match: 4. Germline V gene lookup returns CDR1 SGHRS and CDR2 YFSETQ. This chain's CDR3 is CASSPGLAVYNEQFF. The CDR3 nucleotides read TGCGCCAGCAGCCCGGGACTAGCGGTTTACAATGAGCAGTTCTTC.

The chain is built from TRBV5-8 and TRBJ2-1, with a tentative D call TRBD1 (6 bases). The V end lost 5 bases, the J end lost 0 bases, and 15 bases lay between the germline ends. CDR3 length equals 16 residues. CDR1 and CDR2 (germline): SGHTS, YDEGEE. The CDR3 bases are TGTGCCAGCAGATCCGGGACACGGAGCTCCTACAATGAGCAGTTCTTC. Encoded protein: CASRSGTRSSYNEQFF.

This chain connects TRBV2 to TRBJ1-6, with TRBD1 identical over 7 bases. The CDR3 length is 13 residues. Germline V gene data show CDR1 as SNHLY and CDR2 as FYNNEI. J gave up 9 bases and V 6 bases, and 5 bases lay outside the gene matches. This CDR3 is CASRATGSSPLHF. In DNA, the CDR3 is TGTGCCAGCAGGGCGACAGGGAGTTCACCCCTCCACTTT.

The rearrangement links TRBV12-5 to TRBJ1-1, with D maybe TRBD1 (5 bases). The V end was cut by 5 bases, the J end by 1 base, with 14 bases between. CDR1 and CDR2 from the germline V gene are LGHNT and FRNRAP. The CDR3 loop spans 15 amino acids. The CDR3 DNA follows: TGTGCTAGTGGTCCCCCGGGACTGAGGAACACTGAAGCTTTCTTT. This encodes CASGPPGLRNTEAFF.

The chain combines TRBV5-6 with TRBJ1-3; D remains ambiguous. V was shortened by 0 bases and J by 4 bases, with 17 bases between the two germline ends. The CDR3 totals 17 residues. CDR1 and CDR2 from the germline V gene are SGHDT and YYEEEE. The CDR3 region has the DNA TGTGCCAGCAGCTTGGGGGCGCGGGTTCGTAAGGGAAACACCATATATTTT. Protein: CASSLGARVRKGNTIYF.

This chain uses TRBV7-3 with TRBJ2-3; 11 bases match TRBD1. The V and J ends lost 5 bases and 0 bases, in that order; junction bases with no gene match: 4. Germline values: CDR1 SGHTA, CDR2 FQGTGA. The CDR3 is 16 residues long. CDR3 bases: TGTGCCAGCAGCCCCAGGGACAGGGGGAGCACAGATACGCAGTATTTT. Its translation is CASSPRDRGSTDTQYF.

This rearrangement joins TRBV30 to TRBJ2-1; D not certain. V was trimmed by 3 bases and J by 0 bases, leaving 6 bases between them. CDR3 size: 13 residues. Germline V CDR1 and CDR2: GTSNPN, SVGIG (reference sequence). The CDR3 here is CAWSRSSYNEQFF. CDR3 coding DNA: TGTGCCTGGAGCCGCAGCTCCTACAATGAGCAGTTCTTC.

The chain couples TRBV28 to TRBJ1-6, with no clear D. The V end lost 7 bases, the J end lost 1 base, and 8 bases lay between the germline ends. The CDR3 totals 14 residues. Germline V gives CDR1 MDHEN, CDR2 SYDVKM. The chain's CDR3 is CASTTGSYNSPLHF. CDR3 coding DNA: TGTGCCAGCACCACGGGGTCCTATAATTCACCCCTCCACTTT.

The chain combines TRBV6-5 with TRBJ1-5; TRBD1 might be the D (5 bases). Germline values: CDR1 MNHEY, CDR2 SVGAGI. The CDR3 length is 14 residues. The CDR3 nucleotides read TGTGCGACGGGGGGAGGAAGGGGCAATCAGCCCCAGCATTTT. It is translated as CATGGGRGNQPQHF.

The chain joins TRBV19 to TRBJ1-1, with TRBD1 as a possible D gene (6 bases). The CDR3 covers 16 residues. The V end was cut by 4 bases, the J end by 0 bases, with 15 bases between. Germline V gene sequence: CDR1 LNHDA, CDR2 SQIVND (reference sequence). The CDR3 protein is CASSRIPGALNTEAFF. The CDR3 DNA follows: TGTGCCAGTAGTAGAATACCAGGGGCCTTGAACACTGAAGCTTTCTTT.

The CDR3 DNA follows: TGCAGCGTTGGCCAGGGCGGCCGCACAGATACGCAGTATTTT. This gives the protein CSVGQGGRTDTQYF. The J gene is TRBJ2-3, the V gene TRBV29-1; TRBD1 might be the D (5 bases). This CDR3 has 14 amino acids. V lost 4 bases and J lost 1, with 12 bases in between. Germline V gene data show CDR1 as SQVTM and CDR2 as ANQGSEA.

The chain uses TRBV7-9 and TRBJ2-7; TRBD2 is a possible D gene (6 bases). The CDR3 totals 15 residues. Germline loops: CDR1 SEHNR, CDR2 FQNEAQ (reference sequence). V was clipped by 1 base and J by 2 bases, with 12 bases between them. The CDR3 DNA is TGTGCCAGCAGCTTAGGGAGGACGGGGGCCTACGAGCAGTACTTC. Amino acid sequence: CASSLGRTGAYEQYF.

This rearrangement joins TRBV29-1 to TRBJ2-7; D is ambiguous. CDR1 is SQVTM and CDR2 is ANQGSEA in the germline V gene. The CDR3 has 14 residues. V gave up 3 bases and J gave up 9 bases, with 21 bases separating them. The CDR3 DNA reads TGCAGCGTTGATGGGCAGGAACTCGGATGGGTGCAGTACTTC. Its translation: CSVDGQELGWVQYF.